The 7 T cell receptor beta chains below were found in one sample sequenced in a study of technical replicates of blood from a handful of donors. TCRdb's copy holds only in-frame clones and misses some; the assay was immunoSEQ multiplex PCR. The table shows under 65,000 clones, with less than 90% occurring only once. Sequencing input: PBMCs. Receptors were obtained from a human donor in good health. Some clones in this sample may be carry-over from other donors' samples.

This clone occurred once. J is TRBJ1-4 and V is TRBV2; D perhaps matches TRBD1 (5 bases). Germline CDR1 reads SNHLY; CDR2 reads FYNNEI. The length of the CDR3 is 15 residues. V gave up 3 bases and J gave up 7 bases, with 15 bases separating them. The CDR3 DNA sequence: TGTGCCAGCAGTGAGTTCGTCGTCGGGGGTGAAAAACTGTTTTTT. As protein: CASSEFVVGGEKLFF.

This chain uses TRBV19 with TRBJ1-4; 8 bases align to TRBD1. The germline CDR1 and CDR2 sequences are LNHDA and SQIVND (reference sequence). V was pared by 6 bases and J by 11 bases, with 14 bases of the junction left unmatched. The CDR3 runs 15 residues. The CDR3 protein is CASRPGEQGARKLFF. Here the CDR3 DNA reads TGTGCCAGTAGACCTGGGGAGCAGGGGGCGAGGAAACTGTTTTTT.

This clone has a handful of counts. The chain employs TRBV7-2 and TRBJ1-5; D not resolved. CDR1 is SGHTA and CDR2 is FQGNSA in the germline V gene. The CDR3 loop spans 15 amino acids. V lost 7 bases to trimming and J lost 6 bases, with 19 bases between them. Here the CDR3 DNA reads TGTGCCAGCACCCCCTCCATGGAGGAGGGTCAGCCCCAGCATTTT. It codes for CASTPSMEEGQPQHF.

The CDR3 nucleotides read TGTGCCAGCAGCGTAGGCTTTTTGGGACAGGGGGTATACGAGCAGTACTTC. Amino acid sequence: CASSVGFLGQGVYEQYF. The J gene is TRBJ2-7, the V gene TRBV9, with 11 bases fitting TRBD1. CDR1 is SGDLS, CDR2 YYNGEE, per germline. V trimming: 0 bases; J trimming: 4 bases; junction bases outside the gene matches: 9. The CDR3 extends over 17 amino acids. Drawing the rest from reference TRBV9 and TRBJ2-7, the complete variable domain is DSGVTQTPKHLITATGQRVTLRCSPRSGDLSVYWYQQSLDQGLQFLIQYYNGEERAKGNILERFSAQQFPDLHSELNLSSLELGDSALYFCASSVGFLGQGVYEQYFGPGTRLTVT.

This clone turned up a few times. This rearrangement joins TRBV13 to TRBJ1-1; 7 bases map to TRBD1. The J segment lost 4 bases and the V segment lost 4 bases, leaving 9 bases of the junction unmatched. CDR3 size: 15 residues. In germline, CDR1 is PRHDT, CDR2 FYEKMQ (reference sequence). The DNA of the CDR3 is TGTGCCAGCAGCTACCTGACAGGGATGGGCACTGAAGCTTTCTTT. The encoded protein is CASSYLTGMGTEAFF.

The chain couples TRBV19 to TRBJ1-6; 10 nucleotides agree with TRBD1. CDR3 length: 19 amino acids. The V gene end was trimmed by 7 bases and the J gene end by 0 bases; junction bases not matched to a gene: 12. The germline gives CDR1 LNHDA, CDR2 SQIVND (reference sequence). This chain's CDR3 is CASNRGDRGSGSYNSPLHF. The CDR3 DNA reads TGTGCCAGTAACAGGGGGGACAGGGGCTCCGGCTCCTATAATTCACCCCTCCACTTT.

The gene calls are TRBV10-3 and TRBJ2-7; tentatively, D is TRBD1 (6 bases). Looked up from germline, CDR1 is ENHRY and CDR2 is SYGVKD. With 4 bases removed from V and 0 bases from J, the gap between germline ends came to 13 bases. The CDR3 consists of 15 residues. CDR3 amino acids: CAISVGQPYSYEQYF. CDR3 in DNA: TGTGCCATCAGTGTCGGACAGCCCTACTCCTACGAGCAGTACTTC.